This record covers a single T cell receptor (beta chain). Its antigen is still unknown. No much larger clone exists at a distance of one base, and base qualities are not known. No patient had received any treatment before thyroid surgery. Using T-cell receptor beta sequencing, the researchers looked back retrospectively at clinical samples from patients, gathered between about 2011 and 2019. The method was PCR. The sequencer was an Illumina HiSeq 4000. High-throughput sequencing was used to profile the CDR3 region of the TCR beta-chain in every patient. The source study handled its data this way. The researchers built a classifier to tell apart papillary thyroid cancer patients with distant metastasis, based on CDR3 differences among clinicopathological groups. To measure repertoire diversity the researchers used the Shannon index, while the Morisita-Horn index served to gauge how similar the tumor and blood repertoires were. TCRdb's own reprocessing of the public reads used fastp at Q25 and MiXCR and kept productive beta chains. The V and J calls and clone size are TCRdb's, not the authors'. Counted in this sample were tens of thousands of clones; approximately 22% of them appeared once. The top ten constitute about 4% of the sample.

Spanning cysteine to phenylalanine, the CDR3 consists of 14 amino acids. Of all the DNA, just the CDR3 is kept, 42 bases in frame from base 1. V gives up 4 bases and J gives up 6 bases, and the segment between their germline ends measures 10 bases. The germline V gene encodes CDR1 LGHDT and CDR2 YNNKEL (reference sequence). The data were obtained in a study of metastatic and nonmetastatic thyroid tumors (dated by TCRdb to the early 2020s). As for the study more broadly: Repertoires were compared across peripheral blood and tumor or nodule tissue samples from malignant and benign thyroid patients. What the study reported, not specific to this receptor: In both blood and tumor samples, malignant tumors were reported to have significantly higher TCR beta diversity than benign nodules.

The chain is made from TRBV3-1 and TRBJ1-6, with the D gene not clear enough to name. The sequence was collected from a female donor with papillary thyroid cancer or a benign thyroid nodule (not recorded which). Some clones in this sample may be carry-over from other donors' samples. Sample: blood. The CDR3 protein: CASSRSGSNSPLHF. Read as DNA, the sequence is TGTGCCAGCAGCCGGTCAGGTTCTAATTCACCCCTCCACTTT. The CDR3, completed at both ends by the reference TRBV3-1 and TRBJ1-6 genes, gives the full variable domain DTAVSQTPKYLVTQMGNDKSIKCEQNLGHDTMYWYKQDSKKFLKIMFSYNNKELIINETVPNRFSPKSPDKAHLNLHINSLELGDSAVYFCASSRSGSNSPLHFGNGTRLTVT.